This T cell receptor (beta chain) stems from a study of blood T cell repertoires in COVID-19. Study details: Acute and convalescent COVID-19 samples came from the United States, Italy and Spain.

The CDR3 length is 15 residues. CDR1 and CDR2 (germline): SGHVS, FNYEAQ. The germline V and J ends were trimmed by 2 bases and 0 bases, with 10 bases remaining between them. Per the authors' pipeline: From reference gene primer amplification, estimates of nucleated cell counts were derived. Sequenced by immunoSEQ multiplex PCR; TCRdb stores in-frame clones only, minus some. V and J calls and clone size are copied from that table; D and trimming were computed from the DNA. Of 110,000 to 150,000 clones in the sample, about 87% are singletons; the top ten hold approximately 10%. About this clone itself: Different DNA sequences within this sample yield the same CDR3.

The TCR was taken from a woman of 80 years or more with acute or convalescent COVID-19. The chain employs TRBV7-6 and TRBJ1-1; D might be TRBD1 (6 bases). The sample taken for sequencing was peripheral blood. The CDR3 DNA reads TGTGCCAGCAGCTTATTAACAGGGATGAACACTGAAGCTTTCTTT. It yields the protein CASSLLTGMNTEAFF.